Shown below are 4 T cell receptor beta chains from a single sample sequenced in a study of T cell repertoires in cytomegalovirus infection. TCRdb re-derived calls from the reads in MiXCR, one entry per CDR3 protein. The profile shows about 260,000 distinct CDR3 sequences, around 8.7% of them singletons. Sequenced: PBMCs. Every receptor here comes from a human donor in good health (CMV status not recorded). Some clones in this sample may be carry-over from other donors' samples.

This clonotype was seen many times. The genes are TRBV7-2 and TRBJ1-3, with D unclear. In germline, CDR1 is SGHTA, CDR2 FQGNSA. CDR3 length: 15 amino acids. V was clipped by 8 bases and J by 0 bases, with 14 bases between them. Here the CDR3 reads CASGSPPSSGNTIYF. The CDR3, as DNA: TGTGCCAGCGGGAGTCCCCCTTCCTCTGGAAACACCATATATTTT.

The chain is built from TRBV12-3 or TRBV12-4 and TRBJ1-3, with a possible D match to TRBD1 (5 bases). The ends were cut back, 6 bases at V and 4 bases at J, with 10 bases in the middle. The CDR3 contains 13 residues. CDR3 amino acids: CASSPYRGNTIYF. As DNA, the CDR3 is TGTGCCAGCAGCCCATACAGGGGAAACACCATATATTTT.

This clonotype appeared many times. The chain couples TRBV12-3 or TRBV12-4 to TRBJ2-7; 7 nucleotides match TRBD1. This CDR3 spans 14 amino acids. With V trimmed by 3 bases and J by 6 bases, 8 bases remained unmatched. The chain's CDR3 is CASSFGQVKGEQYF. CDR3 coding DNA: TGTGCCAGCAGTTTCGGACAGGTCAAGGGCGAGCAGTACTTC.

This clonotype has ten or more counts. The genes are TRBV7-2 and TRBJ1-3, with 10 bases that match TRBD1. The CDR3 totals 15 residues. Germline assignment: CDR1 SGHTA and CDR2 FQGNSA. V was pared by 0 bases and J by 8 bases, with 4 bases of the junction left unmatched. CDR3 residues: CASSLALGQGDTIYF. In DNA form, the CDR3 reads TGTGCCAGCAGCTTAGCGTTAGGACAGGGGGACACCATATATTTT. Filled out from reference TRBV7-2 and TRBJ1-3, the complete variable domain reads GAGVSQSPSNKVTEKGKDVELRCDPISGHTALYWYRQSLGQGLEFLIYFQGNSAPDKSGLPSDRFSAERTGGSVSTLTIQRTQQEDSAVYLCASSLALGQGDTIYFGEGSWLTVV.